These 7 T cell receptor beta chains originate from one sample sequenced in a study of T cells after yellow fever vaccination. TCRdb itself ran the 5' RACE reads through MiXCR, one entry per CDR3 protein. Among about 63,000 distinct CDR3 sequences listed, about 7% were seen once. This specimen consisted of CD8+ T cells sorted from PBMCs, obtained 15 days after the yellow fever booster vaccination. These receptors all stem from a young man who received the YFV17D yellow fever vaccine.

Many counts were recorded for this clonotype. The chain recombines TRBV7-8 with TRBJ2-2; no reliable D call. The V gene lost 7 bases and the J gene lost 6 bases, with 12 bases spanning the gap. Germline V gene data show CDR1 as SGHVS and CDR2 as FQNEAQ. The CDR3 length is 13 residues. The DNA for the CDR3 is TGTGCCAGCAACCTTCGGGCGGCCGGGGAGCTGTTTTTT. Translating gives CASNLRAAGELFF.

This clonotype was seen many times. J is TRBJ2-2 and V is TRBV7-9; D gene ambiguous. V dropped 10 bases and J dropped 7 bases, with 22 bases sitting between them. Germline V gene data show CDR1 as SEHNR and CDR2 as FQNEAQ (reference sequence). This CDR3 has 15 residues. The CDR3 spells CATLIPENEIGELFF. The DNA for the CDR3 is TGTGCCACTCTCATCCCGGAGAACGAGATCGGGGAGCTGTTTTTT.

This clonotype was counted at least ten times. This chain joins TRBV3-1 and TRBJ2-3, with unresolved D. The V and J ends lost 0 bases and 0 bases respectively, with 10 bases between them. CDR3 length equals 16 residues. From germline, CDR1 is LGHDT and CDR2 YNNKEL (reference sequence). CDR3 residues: CASSQDLGTSTDTQYF. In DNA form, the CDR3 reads TGTGCCAGCAGCCAAGATCTCGGAACCAGCACAGATACGCAGTATTTT.

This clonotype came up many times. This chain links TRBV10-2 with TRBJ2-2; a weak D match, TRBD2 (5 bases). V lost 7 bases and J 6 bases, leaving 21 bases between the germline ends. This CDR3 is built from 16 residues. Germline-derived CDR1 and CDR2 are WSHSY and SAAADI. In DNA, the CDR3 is TGCGCCAGCACCTCAACCCTAGGACCGCGGGCCGGGGAGCTGTTTTTT. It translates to CASTSTLGPRAGELFF.

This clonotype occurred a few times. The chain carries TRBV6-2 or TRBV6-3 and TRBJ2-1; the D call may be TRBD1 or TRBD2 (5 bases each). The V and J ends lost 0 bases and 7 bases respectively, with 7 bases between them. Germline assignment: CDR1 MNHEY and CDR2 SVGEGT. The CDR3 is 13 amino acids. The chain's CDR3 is CASSYSWGNEQFF. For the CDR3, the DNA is TGTGCCAGCAGTTACTCTTGGGGGAATGAGCAGTTCTTC.

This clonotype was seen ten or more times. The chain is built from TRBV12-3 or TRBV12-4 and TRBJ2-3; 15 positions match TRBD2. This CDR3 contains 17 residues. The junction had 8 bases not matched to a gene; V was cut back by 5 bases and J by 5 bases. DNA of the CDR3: TGTGCCAGCAGTCCAGGACTAGCGGGAGGGCCGGAAGATACGCAGTATTTT. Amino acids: CASSPGLAGGPEDTQYF.

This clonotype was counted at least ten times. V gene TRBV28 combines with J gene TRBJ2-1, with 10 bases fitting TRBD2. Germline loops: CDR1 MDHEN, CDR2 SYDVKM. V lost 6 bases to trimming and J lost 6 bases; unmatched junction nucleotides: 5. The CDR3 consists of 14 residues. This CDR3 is CASRVAGGRNEQFF. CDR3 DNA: TGTGCCAGCAGGGTAGCGGGAGGTCGCAATGAGCAGTTCTTC.